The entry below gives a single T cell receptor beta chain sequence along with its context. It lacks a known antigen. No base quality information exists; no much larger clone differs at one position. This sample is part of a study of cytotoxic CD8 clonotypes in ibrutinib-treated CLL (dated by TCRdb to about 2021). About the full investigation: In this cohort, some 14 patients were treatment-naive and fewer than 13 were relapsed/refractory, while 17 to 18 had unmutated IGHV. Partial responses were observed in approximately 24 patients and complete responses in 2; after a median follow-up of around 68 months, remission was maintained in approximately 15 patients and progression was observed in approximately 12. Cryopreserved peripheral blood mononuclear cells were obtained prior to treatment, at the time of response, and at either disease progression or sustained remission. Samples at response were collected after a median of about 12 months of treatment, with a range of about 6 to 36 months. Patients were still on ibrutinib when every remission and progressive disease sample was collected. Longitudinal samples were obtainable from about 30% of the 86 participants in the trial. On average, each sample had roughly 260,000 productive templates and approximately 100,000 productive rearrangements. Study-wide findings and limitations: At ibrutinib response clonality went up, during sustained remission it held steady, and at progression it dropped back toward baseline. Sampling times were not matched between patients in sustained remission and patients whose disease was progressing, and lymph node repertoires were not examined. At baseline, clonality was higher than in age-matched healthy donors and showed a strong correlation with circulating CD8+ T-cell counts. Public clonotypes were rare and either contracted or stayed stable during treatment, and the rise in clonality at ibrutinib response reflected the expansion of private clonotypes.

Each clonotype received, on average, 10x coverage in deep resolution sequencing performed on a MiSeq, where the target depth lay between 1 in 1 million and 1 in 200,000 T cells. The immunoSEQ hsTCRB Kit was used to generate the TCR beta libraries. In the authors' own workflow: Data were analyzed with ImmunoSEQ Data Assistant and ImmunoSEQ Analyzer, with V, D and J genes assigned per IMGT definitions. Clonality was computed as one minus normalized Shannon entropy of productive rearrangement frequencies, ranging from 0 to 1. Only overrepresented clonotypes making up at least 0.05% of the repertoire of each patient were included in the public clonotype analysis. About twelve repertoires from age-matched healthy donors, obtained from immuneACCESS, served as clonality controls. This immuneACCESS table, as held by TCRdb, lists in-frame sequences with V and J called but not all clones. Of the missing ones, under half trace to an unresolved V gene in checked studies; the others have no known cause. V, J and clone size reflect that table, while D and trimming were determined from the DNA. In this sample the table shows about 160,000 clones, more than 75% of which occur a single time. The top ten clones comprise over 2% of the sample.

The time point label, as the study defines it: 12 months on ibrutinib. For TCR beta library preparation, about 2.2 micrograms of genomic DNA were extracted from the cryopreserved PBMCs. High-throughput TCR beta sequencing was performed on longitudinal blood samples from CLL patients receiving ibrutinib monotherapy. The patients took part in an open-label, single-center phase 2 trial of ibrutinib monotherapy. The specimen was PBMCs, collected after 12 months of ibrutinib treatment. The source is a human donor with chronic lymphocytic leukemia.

In nucleotides, the sequence is TGTGCCAGCAGTTTTAGGGGTACCATAAACACCGGGGAGCTGTTTTTT. The resulting protein is CASSFRGTINTGELFF. The V gene is TRBV28 and the J gene is TRBJ2-2; 5 matching bases give a weak D call of TRBD1. CDR1 and CDR2, looked up from the germline V gene, are MDHEN and SYDVKM. Trimming costs V 3 bases and J 2 bases, and their ends lie 13 bases apart. The CDR3 sequence holds 16 residues, the cysteine and phenylalanine included. Here the CDR3 DNA is all that survives: 48 bases in frame from base 1.